These 21 T cell receptor beta chains were all obtained from the same sample, sequenced in a study of blood T cell repertoires in COVID-19. Generated by immunoSEQ multiplex PCR, the TCRdb table keeps only in-frame clones and is missing some. This sample has 95,000 to 110,000 clones, with about 90% found just once. The sample comprised peripheral blood. These receptors came from a human donor in a cohort sampled during active COVID-19.

The J gene is TRBJ2-2, the V gene TRBV30, with D possibly matching TRBD2 (6 bases). The CDR3 sequence is 14 residues long. Per the germline V gene, CDR1 is GTSNPN and CDR2 is SVGIG (reference sequence). V was trimmed by 4 bases and J by 5 bases, leaving 14 bases between them. For the CDR3, the DNA is TGTGCCTGGATATGGAGGGCCTGGACCGGGGAGCTGTTTTTT. It is translated as CAWIWRAWTGELFF.

The gene calls are TRBV6-5 and TRBJ2-7, with 8 nucleotides matching TRBD1. The V segment lost 6 bases and the J segment 6 bases; nucleotides outside the gene matches: 13. The V gene's germline CDR1 is MNHEY and CDR2 SVGAGI. The CDR3 is 15 amino acids. The CDR3 DNA reads as TGTGCCAGCAGAAATCCGGGACAGGATCTCCCCGAGCAGTACTTC. This gives the protein CASRNPGQDLPEQYF.

V and J are TRBV5-5 and TRBJ2-3; D not resolved. The CDR3 is 13 amino acids. The germline gives CDR1 SGHKS, CDR2 YYEKEE (reference sequence). V gave up 2 bases and J gave up 4 bases, with 8 bases separating them. The CDR3 coding sequence is TGTGCCAGCAGCTTTGTCCCAGCAGATACGCAGTATTTT. This codes for CASSFVPADTQYF.

J is TRBJ1-1 and V is TRBV9, with 8 bases identical to TRBD1. In germline, CDR1 is SGDLS, CDR2 YYNGEE. V lost 3 bases to trimming and J lost 6 bases; unmatched junction nucleotides: 7. The CDR3 is 14 amino acids. In DNA form, the CDR3 reads TGTGCCAGCAGCGATGGACAGGGTCGCCCTGAAGCTTTCTTT. It is translated as CASSDGQGRPEAFF.

The J gene is TRBJ1-2, the V gene TRBV29-1; D possibly corresponds to TRBD1 (5 bases). Germline assignment: CDR1 SQVTM and CDR2 ANQGSEA. V was pared by 8 bases and J by 7 bases, with 26 bases between. This CDR3 region has 15 residues. CDR3 sequence reads: CSTALGGIGGVGYTF. CDR3 coding DNA: TGCAGCACGGCCCTCGGAGGGATCGGGGGAGTTGGCTACACCTTC.

This clone was counted a single time. The gene calls are TRBV6-2 or TRBV6-3 and TRBJ2-3; D unresolved. Trimming shortened V by 5 bases and J by 6 bases, and 18 bases separated the two germline ends. Germline CDR1 is MNHEY and CDR2 is SVGEGT. The CDR3 consists of 15 residues. This CDR3 is CASSGQDQAADTQYF. The CDR3, as DNA: TGTGCCAGCAGTGGCCAGGATCAGGCCGCCGATACGCAGTATTTT.

The chain recombines TRBV5-8 with TRBJ2-3, with D tentatively TRBD2 (6 bases). CDR1 is SGHTS, CDR2 YDEGEE, per germline. The length of the CDR3 is 15 residues. The ends were cut back, 0 bases at V and 4 bases at J, with 12 bases in the middle. As DNA, the CDR3 is TGTGCCAGCAGCTTGGGTGGGAGGCGGTCAGATACGCAGTATTTT. It specifies CASSLGGRRSDTQYF.

This rearrangement joins TRBV3-1 (or the pseudogene TRBV3-2) to TRBJ2-3; 8 bases match TRBD2. J was trimmed by 6 bases and V by 0 bases; bases with no gene match: 2. Germline V gene lookup returns CDR1 LGHDT and CDR2 YNNKEL (reference sequence). The CDR3 is 14 amino acids. The CDR3 DNA reads TGTGCCAGCAGCCAAGAGGCTAGCGGGGATACGCAGTATTTT. This translates into CASSQEASGDTQYF.

The chain carries TRBV6-1 and TRBJ2-5; 12 bases align to TRBD2. This CDR3 region has 17 residues. The germline CDR1 and CDR2 sequences are MNHNS and SASEGT. V shed 4 bases, J shed 0 bases, and the junction held 6 bases outside the gene matches. The CDR3 DNA reads as TGTGCCAGCAGTGTGACTAGCGGGGGTTCGTACCAAGAGACCCAGTACTTC. Translation: CASSVTSGGSYQETQYF.

This chain links TRBV6-1 with TRBJ1-1; TRBD1 matches at 8 bases. V lost 2 bases, J lost 4 bases, and 9 bases stayed unmatched. CDR3 length: 16 amino acids. Looked up from germline, CDR1 is MNHNS and CDR2 is SASEGT. The CDR3 reads CASSESVRGRGTEAFF. Written as DNA, the CDR3 is TGTGCCAGCAGTGAAAGTGTCAGGGGGCGCGGCACTGAAGCTTTCTTT.

The chain links TRBV18 to TRBJ1-1, with D perhaps TRBD1 (6 bases). CDR3 length: 15 residues. V lost 3 bases to trimming and J lost 1 base, with 12 bases between them. The germline V gene has CDR1 KGHSH and CDR2 LQKENI. CDR3 sequence (DNA): TGTGCCAGCTCACCCACGCTGGGGGCGAACACTGAAGCTTTCTTT. This translates into CASSPTLGANTEAFF. Together with reference TRBV18 and TRBJ1-1, the CDR3 gives the full variable domain: NAGVMQNPRHLVRRRGQEARLRCSPMKGHSHVYWYRQLPEEGLKFMVYLQKENIIDESGMPKERFSAEFPKEGPSILRIQQVVRGDSAAYFCASSPTLGANTEAFFGQGTRLTVV.

This chain links TRBV12-5 with TRBJ2-7; perhaps TRBD1 as D (6 bases). CDR3 length: 21 amino acids. Germline CDR1 and CDR2: LGHNT and FRNRAP. Trimming took off 0 bases at V and 3 bases at J, with 30 bases between the two ends. The CDR3 loop reads CASGLVLGPPRSEGTNYEQYF. CDR3 nucleotides: TGTGCTAGTGGTTTGGTACTGGGCCCACCCAGGAGCGAGGGGACAAACTACGAGCAGTACTTC.

V usage is TRBV2 and J usage is TRBJ1-6, with 8 bases identical to TRBD1. The CDR3 contains 15 residues. The germline gives CDR1 SNHLY, CDR2 FYNNEI. With 6 bases clipped from V and 6 bases from J, the junction kept 7 bases outside the gene matches. The CDR3 nucleotides are TGTGCCAGCAGGGACAGGGCCGGTGCTAATTCACCCCTCCACTTT. Amino acids: CASRDRAGANSPLHF.

The chain joins TRBV10-3 to TRBJ2-2; 8 bases align to TRBD2. The CDR3 covers 16 residues. V trimming: 5 bases; J trimming: 2 bases; junction bases outside the gene matches: 7. Germline CDR1 and CDR2: ENHRY and SYGVKD. CDR3 residues: CAISTLSGGNTGELFF. The CDR3 coding sequence is TGTGCCATCAGTACCTTGAGCGGGGGCAACACCGGGGAGCTGTTTTTT.

The V and J genes are TRBV4-1 and TRBJ2-3, with a possible D match to TRBD1 (6 bases). Germline V CDR1 and CDR2: MGHRA, YSYEKL. V lost 4 bases and J 0 bases, leaving 8 bases between the germline ends. The CDR3 consists of 14 residues. CDR3 amino acids: CASSPGQSTDTQYF. In nucleotides, the CDR3 is TGCGCCAGCAGCCCCGGACAGAGCACAGATACGCAGTATTTT.

J is TRBJ2-5 and V is TRBV4-1; D possibly corresponds to TRBD1 (5 bases). CDR3 size: 16 residues. CDR1 MGHRA and CDR2 YSYEKL come from the germline V gene. V dropped 0 bases and J dropped 4 bases, with 15 bases sitting between them. The CDR3 loop is CASSQDLGQRGETQYF. CDR3 sequence (DNA): TGCGCCAGCAGCCAAGATCTAGGCCAAAGGGGAGAGACCCAGTACTTC.

The chain employs TRBV19 and TRBJ2-1; 8 bases are shared with TRBD2. V lost 4 bases, J lost 5 bases, and 13 bases stayed unmatched. The CDR3 has 17 residues. CDR1 is LNHDA, CDR2 SQIVND, per germline (reference sequence). The chain's CDR3 is CASSTAGDLAEDNEQFF. The CDR3 nucleotides read TGTGCCAGTAGTACAGCGGGGGACCTCGCGGAAGACAATGAGCAGTTCTTC.

V gene TRBV6-6 combines with J gene TRBJ1-6; possible D gene TRBD1, 5 bases. The germline V gene encodes CDR1 MNHNY and CDR2 SVGAGI (reference sequence). The CDR3 has 15 amino acids. The V and J ends lost 7 bases and 6 bases respectively, with 16 bases between them. The CDR3 spells CASTITWGSNSPLHF. Written as DNA, the CDR3 is TGTGCCAGCACCATTACGTGGGGCTCTAATTCACCCCTCCACTTT.

This sequence joins TRBV29-1 and TRBJ2-1; 7 bases are a match to TRBD1. The CDR3 extends over 12 amino acids. V lost 4 bases, J lost 5 bases, and 2 bases stayed unmatched. Germline CDR1 SQVTM, CDR2 ANQGSEA. The CDR3 is CSVVQGNNEQFF. For the CDR3, the DNA is TGCAGCGTTGTACAGGGGAACAATGAGCAGTTCTTC.

The chain joins TRBV15 to TRBJ1-2, with a weak D call TRBD1 (5 bases). V was cut by 0 bases and J by 2 bases, with 10 bases left in between. This CDR3 spans 15 amino acids. Germline CDR1 LNHNV, CDR2 YYDKDF (reference sequence). In nucleotides, the CDR3 is TGTGCCACCAGCAGAGAATTTCAGGGAAACTATGGCTACACCTTC. Protein: CATSREFQGNYGYTF.

This clone was seen just once. J is TRBJ1-1 and V is TRBV6-6; 7 bases align to TRBD1. CDR1 MNHNY and CDR2 SVGAGI come from the germline V gene (reference sequence). This CDR3 spans 12 amino acids. V lost 6 bases and J lost 11; bases outside the gene matches: 9. The CDR3 coding sequence is TGTGCCAGCAGGCTCGAACAGGGGTGGGCTTTCTTT. Its protein is CASRLEQGWAFF.